The sample holds many counts of the clone carrying this T cell receptor (beta chain). The antigen is unknown. Germline CDR1 MDHEN, CDR2 SYDVKM. The CDR3 is 15 amino acids. The V gene lost 3 bases and the J gene lost 5 bases, with 16 bases spanning the gap. This sample is drawn from a study of T cells in Graves' hyperthyroidism and ophthalmopathy. Study-wide background: Peripheral blood was drawn at first diagnosis, prior to all treatment. General study results and limits: The model's output predicted ophthalmopathy at a median of 6.5 months prior to onset. Stable hyperthyroidism was told apart from ophthalmopathy by a model built on 13 V-J features.

Hyperthyroidism patients were newly diagnosed, had disease duration under 2 months, and were aged 18 to 65 years. Amplified TCR beta CDR3 regions derived from RNA transcripts. The study used the HTBI primer set for a first-round RT-PCR of the TCR CDR3. TCRdb redid the calling of the multiplex PCR reads with MiXCR, one entry per CDR3 protein. The sample yields 300,000 to 450,000 distinct CDR3 sequences, roughly 14% seen once. Input material: blood. The chain combines TRBV28 with TRBJ2-5, with a weak D call TRBD1 (5 bases). The source is a young woman with Graves' hyperthyroidism that later progressed to Graves' ophthalmopathy. In DNA form, the CDR3 reads TGTGCCAGCAGTTTGGCTCAGGGTTTCGGCGAGACCCAGTACTTC. Residues: CASSLAQGFGETQYF. The full variable domain, its missing parts supplied by reference TRBV28 and TRBJ2-5, is DVKVTQSSRYLVKRTGEKVFLECVQDMDHENMFWYRQDPGLGLRLIYFSYDVKMKEKGDIPEGYSVSREKKERFSLILESASTNQTSMYLCASSLAQGFGETQYFGPGTRLLVL.